These 9 T cell receptor beta chains share one sample of origin, sequenced in a study of blood T cell repertoires in COVID-19. Here immunoSEQ multiplex PCR was the method, and the copy in TCRdb shows in-frame clones only, minus some. The sample consists of approximately 200,000 clones, around four fifths of them appearing once. Sequencing was carried out using PBMCs or T cells enriched from blood (not recorded which). The source of these receptors is a man in his forties or fifties who had recovered from COVID-19.

This clone was observed a handful of times. This chain connects TRBV11-2 to TRBJ2-3, with 11 bases matching TRBD2. With 4 bases clipped from V and 10 bases from J, the junction kept 4 bases outside the gene matches. The CDR3 totals 13 residues. Germline V gene sequence: CDR1 SGHAT, CDR2 FQNNGV. CDR3 residues: CASSSSGGRAQYF. The DNA of the CDR3 is TGTGCCAGCAGCTCTAGCGGGGGGAGGGCGCAGTATTTT.

The rearrangement joins TRBV2 to TRBJ2-7; D unclear. CDR1 is SNHLY and CDR2 is FYNNEI in the germline V gene. V lost 2 bases and J lost 3, with 17 bases in between. The CDR3 spans 16 residues. CDR3 sequence reads: CASSERRGTTGYEQYF. In DNA, the CDR3 is TGTGCCAGCAGTGAACGAAGAGGCACAACGGGCTACGAGCAGTACTTC.

The genes are TRBV18 and TRBJ1-5; D may be TRBD1 (5 bases). This CDR3 is built from 14 residues. The germline CDR1 and CDR2 sequences are KGHSH and LQKENI. V lost 2 bases and J lost 6, with 11 bases in between. The CDR3 nucleotides are TGTGCCAGCTCACCAGGCAGGGAGGGTCAGCCCCAGCATTTT. Translated, it gives CASSPGREGQPQHF.

The chain is built from TRBV5-1 and TRBJ2-7; D gene uncertain. This CDR3 has 17 residues. Germline V gives CDR1 SGHRS, CDR2 YFSETQ. Trimming removed 4 bases at V and 0 bases at J, with 20 bases between. The CDR3 region is CASSPVPGRGSSYEQYF. CDR3 coding DNA: TGCGCCAGCAGCCCAGTCCCCGGTAGAGGAAGCTCCTACGAGCAGTACTTC.

The V call is TRBV2, the J call TRBJ2-7, with 10 bases matching TRBD1. Germline CDR1 is SNHLY and CDR2 is FYNNEI. V trimming: 5 bases; J trimming: 12 bases; junction bases outside the gene matches: 13. CDR3 length: 14 residues. CDR3 protein: CASSIRDRGIRWYF. The CDR3 DNA is TGTGCCAGCAGTATCCGGGACAGGGGTATCCGTTGGTACTTC.

The chain couples TRBV6-5 to TRBJ2-2; 7 nucleotides align to TRBD2. Trimming took 10 bases from V and 2 from J; bases not matched to a gene: 10. The length of the CDR3 is 15 residues. The germline V gene has CDR1 MNHEY and CDR2 SVGAGI. CDR3 sequence reads: CATRVGLDNTGELFF. CDR3 bases: TGTGCCACGAGGGTAGGACTAGACAACACCGGGGAGCTGTTTTTT.

The chain uses TRBV3-1 (or the pseudogene TRBV3-2) and TRBJ2-7, with TRBD2 matching 10 bases. The V gene end was trimmed by 6 bases and the J gene end by 2 bases; junction bases not matched to a gene: 4. The CDR3 runs to 14 residues. CDR1 LGHDT and CDR2 YNNKEL come from the germline V gene (reference sequence). CDR3: CASSISGRAYEQYF. CDR3 in DNA: TGTGCCAGCAGTATAAGCGGGAGGGCCTACGAGCAGTACTTC.

As DNA, the CDR3 is TGTGCCAGCAGCCAAGGCCTAGCGGGAGTGTATGAGCAGTTCTTC. Translating gives CASSQGLAGVYEQFF. This chain links TRBV3-1 (or the pseudogene TRBV3-2) with TRBJ2-1; 10 nucleotides align to TRBD2. With V trimmed by 1 base and J by 8 bases, 5 bases remained unmatched. The CDR3 sequence is 15 residues long. Germline V lookup: CDR1 LGHDT, CDR2 YNNKEL (reference sequence).

The chain joins TRBV18 to TRBJ2-1, with 10 positions matching TRBD2. J gave up 5 bases and V 3 bases, and 4 bases lay outside the gene matches. Per the germline V gene, CDR1 is KGHSH and CDR2 is LQKENI. The CDR3 sequence is 15 residues long. CDR3 protein: CASSPTAGGNNEQFF. The CDR3 DNA is TGTGCCAGCTCACCCACAGCGGGGGGGAACAATGAGCAGTTCTTC.